The rows below give T cell receptor beta chains drawn from one sample of a study of PD-1 blockade in classical Hodgkin lymphoma. Generated by immunoSEQ multiplex PCR, the TCRdb table keeps only in-frame clones and is missing some. The table records about 30,000 clones, roughly 80% of them present only once. Sequences were derived from CD4+ T cells from blood, sampled before the fourth cycle of nivolumab. Receptor source: a human donor with classical Hodgkin lymphoma. The CDR3 runs from the conserved cysteine through the conserved F or W. The D gene is left open where the match is weak. Some rows mark clone size as missing; the rest say once, few, many or name a class of expanded clone.

>.|TRBD1|TRBV5-1|TRBJ1-4
TGCGCCAGCAGCTTGGGGGACAGTCCTAATGAAAAACTGTTTTTT
CASSLGDSPNEKLFF
>.|TRBD1|TRBV5-1|TRBJ1-1
TGCGCCAGCAGCTTGGAAGACAGGGCCCCTGAAGCTTTCTTT
CASSLEDRAPEAFF
>.|.|TRBV5-4|TRBJ1-2
TGTGCCAGCAGCTTGGTCAAGTTTTGGGCAGCTGATTTAGACTATGGCTACACCTTC
CASSLVKFWAADLDYGYTF
>.|TRBD1|TRBV6-5|TRBJ1-1
TGTGCCAGCAGTTACTCGACAGGGGGCGCGCCTGAAGCTTTCTTT
CASSYSTGGAPEAFF
>.|.|TRBV19|TRBJ1-1
TGTGCCAGTAGTATAGATCTCTGGGAGAACACTGAAGCTTTCTTT
CASSIDLWENTEAFF
>.|TRBD1|TRBV28|TRBJ2-7
TGTGCCAGCCGGGACAGGTACTACGAGCAGTACTTC
CASRDRYYEQYF
>.|.|TRBV6-1|TRBJ1-4
TGTGCCAGCAGTTGGAAGGGGGGCCGGGATGAAAAACTGTTTTTT
CASSWKGGRDEKLFF
>.|.|TRBV12-5|TRBJ2-7
TGTGCTAGTGGTCTCGGTTGGGGGCACGAGCAGTACTTC
CASGLGWGHEQYF
>once|.|TRBV2|TRBJ2-1
TGTGCCAGCAGTGAAGAACTCATCTACAATGAGCAGTTCTTC
CASSEELIYNEQFF
>once|TRBD2|TRBV7-2|TRBJ2-1
TGTGCCAGCAGCTTAGTCCCAGCTAGCGGGGGAACAAAGCAGTTCTTC
CASSLVPASGGTKQFF
>.|TRBD1|TRBV18|TRBJ1-5
TGTGCCAGCTCACCGGGCGGGCAGGGGGTTCAGCCCCAGCATTTT
CASSPGGQGVQPQHF
>.|.|TRBV6-5|TRBJ1-6
TGTGCCAGCAGTTACCCGCAGGGACATACTCACTTT
CASSYPQGHTHF
>.|.|TRBV5-1|TRBJ1-2
TGCGCCAGCAGCTCCACCCTAAGACCTCACGGAGGGAATGGCTACACCTTC
CASSSTLRPHGGNGYTF
>.|TRBD2|TRBV7-9|TRBJ2-3
TGTGCCAGCAGCTTATCGGGGGGAGGGGTCACAGATACGCAGTATTTT
CASSLSGGGVTDTQYF
>.|.|TRBV7-9|TRBJ2-7
TGTGCCAGCAGGGGTTGGTCCTACGAGCAGTACTTC
CASRGWSYEQYF
>.|.|TRBV5-1|TRBJ1-1
TGCGCCAGCAGCTTGGGGGGTTCCGGTACTGAAGCTTTCTTT
CASSLGGSGTEAFF
>.|TRBD2|TRBV9|TRBJ2-5
TGTGCCAGCAGCGTAGAGTGGGGGGGTTTGGAGACCCAGTACTTC
CASSVEWGGLETQYF
>few|.|TRBV5-5|TRBJ1-5
TGTGCCAGCAGCTTGGGTTTAATGGGGGTTAGCAATCAGCCCCAGCATTTT
CASSLGLMGVSNQPQHF
>.|.|TRBV5-1|TRBJ2-3
TGCGCCAGCAGCTTAGACGGATTAAGCACAGATACGCAGTATTTT
CASSLDGLSTDTQYF
>.|TRBD1|TRBV18|TRBJ1-5
TGTGCCAGCTCACGACAGGGGGCTAGTCAGCCCCAGCATTTT
CASSRQGASQPQHF
>few|.|TRBV7-8|TRBJ1-6
TGTGCCAGCAGCCCCCCACAGGACACACCCCTCCACTTT
CASSPPQDTPLHF
>.|TRBD1|TRBV5-1|TRBJ1-5
TGCGCCAGCAGCCGCGGAACAGGGGTCAATCAGCCCCAGCATTTT
CASSRGTGVNQPQHF
>.|.|TRBV9|TRBJ2-2
TGTGCCAGCAGCGTAGCCCCAGGCCACACCGGGGAGCTGTTTTTT
CASSVAPGHTGELFF
>.|.|TRBV27|TRBJ1-1
TGTGCCAGCAGTAGGGGGGCTGAAGCTTTCTTT
CASSRGAEAFF
>.|.|TRBV5-1|TRBJ2-7
TGCGCCAGCAGTACAGGTAGCTCCTACGAGCAGTACTTC
CASSTGSSYEQYF
>.|.|TRBV20-1|TRBJ2-3
TGCAGTGCTAGTAATGCCGATACGCAGTATTTT
CSASNADTQYF
>.|TRBD1|TRBV28|TRBJ2-7
TGTGCCAGCAGTTCCCCCGGGACAGGGTGGTACGAGCAGTACTTC
CASSSPGTGWYEQYF
>.|TRBD2|TRBV14|TRBJ2-3
TGTGCCAGCAGCCCTGGAGGGACTAACACAGATACGCAGTATTTT
CASSPGGTNTDTQYF
>.|.|TRBV27|TRBJ2-7
TGTGCCAGCAGTTTAATGGTCCAGGGAGCGGGCGAGCAGTACTTC
CASSLMVQGAGEQYF